This T cell receptor beta chain stems from a study of T and B cells in COVID-19 patients. At the level of the study: Recovered patients mostly had mild to moderate COVID-19 managed as outpatients.

TRB was amplified from approximately 250-480 ng of blood genomic DNA. BIOMED2 TRB-A/B primer pools were used in multiplex TRB PCR. TCRdb reprocessed the multiplex PCR reads with MiXCR, giving one entry per CDR3 protein. The table has 14,000 or so distinct CDR3 sequences, roughly 27% seen once. This clonotype was counted between two and nine times. Sequencing was done on a sample of blood. The TCR sequence derives from a human donor who had recovered from COVID-19.

The CDR3: CAWSRKTVYSNQPQHF. CDR3 nucleotides: TGTGCCTGGAGTCGAAAGACAGTTTATAGCAATCAGCCCCAGCATTTT. The chain links TRBV30 to TRBJ1-5; TRBD1 is a possible D gene (5 bases). Trimming took 2 bases from V and 0 from J, leaving 14 bases between them. CDR1 and CDR2 (germline): GTSNPN, SVGIG (reference sequence). The CDR3 runs to 16 residues.